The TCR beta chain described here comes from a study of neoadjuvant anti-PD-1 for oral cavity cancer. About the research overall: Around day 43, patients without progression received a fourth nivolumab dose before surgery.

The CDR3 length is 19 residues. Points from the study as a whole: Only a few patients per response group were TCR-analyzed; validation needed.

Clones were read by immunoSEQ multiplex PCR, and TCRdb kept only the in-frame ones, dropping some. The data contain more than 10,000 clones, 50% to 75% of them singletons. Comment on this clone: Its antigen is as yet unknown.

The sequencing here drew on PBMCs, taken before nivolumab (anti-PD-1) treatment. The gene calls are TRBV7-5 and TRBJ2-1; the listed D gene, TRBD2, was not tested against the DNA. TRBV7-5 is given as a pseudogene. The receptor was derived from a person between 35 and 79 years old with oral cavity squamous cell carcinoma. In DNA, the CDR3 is TGTGCCAGAAGCTTAACCCTAGCGGGGGAGGGCGGTAAAAACAATGAGCAGTTCTTC. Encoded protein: CARSLTLAGEGGKNNEQFF.